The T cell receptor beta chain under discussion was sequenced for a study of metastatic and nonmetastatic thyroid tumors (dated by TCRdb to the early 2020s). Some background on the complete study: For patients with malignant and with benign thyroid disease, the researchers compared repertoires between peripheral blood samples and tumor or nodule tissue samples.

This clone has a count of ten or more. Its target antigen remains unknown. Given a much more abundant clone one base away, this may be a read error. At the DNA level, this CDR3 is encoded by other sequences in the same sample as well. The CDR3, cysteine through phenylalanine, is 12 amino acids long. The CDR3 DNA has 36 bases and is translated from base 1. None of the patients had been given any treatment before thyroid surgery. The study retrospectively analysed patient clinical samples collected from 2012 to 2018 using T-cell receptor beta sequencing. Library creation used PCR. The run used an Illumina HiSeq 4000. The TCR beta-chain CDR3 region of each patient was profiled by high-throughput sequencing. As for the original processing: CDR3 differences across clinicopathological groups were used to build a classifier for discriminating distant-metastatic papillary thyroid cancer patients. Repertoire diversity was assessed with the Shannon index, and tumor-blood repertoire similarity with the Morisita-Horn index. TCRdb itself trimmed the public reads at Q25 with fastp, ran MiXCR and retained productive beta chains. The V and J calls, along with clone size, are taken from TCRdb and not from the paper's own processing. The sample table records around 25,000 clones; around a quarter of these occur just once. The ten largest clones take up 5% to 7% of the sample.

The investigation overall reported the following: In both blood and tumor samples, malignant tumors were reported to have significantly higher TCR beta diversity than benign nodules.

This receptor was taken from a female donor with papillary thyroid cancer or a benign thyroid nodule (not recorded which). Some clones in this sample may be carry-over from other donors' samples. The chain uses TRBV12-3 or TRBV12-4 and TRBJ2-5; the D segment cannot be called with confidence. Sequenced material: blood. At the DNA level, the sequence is TGTGCTAGCAGTCTCGTCGAAGAGACCCAGTACTTC. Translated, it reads CASSLVEETQYF.